The entry that follows covers one T cell receptor beta chain sequence. These data are taken from a study of control samples from healthy donors and cancer patients. The protocol was immunoSEQ multiplex PCR, while the TCRdb copy is restricted to in-frame clones and leaves out a portion. The table lists about 100,000 clones, roughly nine tenths of them singletons. The length of the CDR3 is 15 residues. Trimming removed 5 bases from V and 9 bases from J; junction bases left unmatched: 12. The germline CDR1 and CDR2 sequences are SGHTA and FQGTGA. The sequence was collected from a woman aged 45-59 years in good health. Specimen: blood. The chain employs TRBV7-3 and TRBJ2-3, with 9 bases lining up with TRBD1. The DNA for the CDR3 is TGTGCCAGCAGCACCTTCGGGACAGGGCGAAACACGCAGTATTTT. It is translated as CASSTFGTGRNTQYF.